The 19 T cell receptor beta chains below all came from one sample that was sequenced in a study of blood T cell repertoires in COVID-19. This table comes from immunoSEQ multiplex PCR, and its TCRdb copy is limited to in-frame clones, with some not included. The data hold over 250,000 clones, with 75% to 90% observed a single time. Sequencing was done on a sample of peripheral blood. Source of these receptors: a man aged 50 to 59 with acute or convalescent COVID-19.

This CDR3 is CASSLDRGRNQPQHF. DNA of the CDR3: TGTGCCAGCAGCCTTGACAGGGGGCGCAATCAGCCCCAGCATTTT. The V gene is TRBV7-2, the J gene TRBJ1-5, with 10 nucleotides matching TRBD1. The length of the CDR3 is 15 residues. V shed 5 bases and J 2 bases; nucleotides not matched to a gene: 3. Germline values: CDR1 SGHTA, CDR2 FQGNSA.

The chain is built from TRBV19 and TRBJ2-4; possible D gene TRBD1, 5 bases. V lost 2 bases and J lost 7, with 9 bases in between. Per the germline V gene, CDR1 is LNHDA and CDR2 is SQIVND (reference sequence). This CDR3 is built from 13 residues. The CDR3 protein is CASSIWGINIQYF. CDR3 nucleotide sequence: TGTGCCAGTAGTATATGGGGCATCAACATTCAGTACTTC.

This clone has just one count. The chain is built from TRBV30 and TRBJ1-5, with 7 bases lining up with TRBD1. CDR3 length: 15 residues. Trimming took 3 bases from V and 4 from J; bases not matched to a gene: 9. Germline V gene lookup returns CDR1 GTSNPN and CDR2 SVGIG (reference sequence). This CDR3 is CAWSRQGSWNQPQHF. The DNA for the CDR3 is TGTGCCTGGAGCCGACAGGGAAGTTGGAATCAGCCCCAGCATTTT.

The chain employs TRBV7-3 and TRBJ1-2; D unclear. Germline CDR1 is SGHTA and CDR2 is FQGTGA. The CDR3 has 13 amino acids. The V end lost 8 bases, the J end lost 8 bases, and 18 bases lay between the germline ends. The CDR3 protein is CASSSQRSAGYTF. CDR3 nucleotide sequence: TGTGCCAGCTCAAGCCAGAGGTCGGCCGGCTACACCTTC. The variable domain in full, with the rest retrieved from reference TRBV7-3 and TRBJ1-2, is GAGVSQTPSNKVTEKGKYVELRCDPISGHTALYWYRQSLGQGPEFLIYFQGTGAADDSGLPNDRFFAVRPEGSVSTLKIQRTERGDSAVYLCASSSQRSAGYTFGSGTRLTVV.

The V call is TRBV5-1, the J call TRBJ1-1, with unresolved D. The V gene lost 4 bases and the J gene lost 0 bases, with 7 bases spanning the gap. Germline lookup yields CDR1 SGHRS and CDR2 YFSETQ. This CDR3 has 13 amino acids. CDR3 coding DNA: TGCGCCAGCAGCCCTATAATGAACACTGAAGCTTTCTTT. As protein: CASSPIMNTEAFF.

The rearrangement joins TRBV30 to TRBJ1-4; 7 bases line up with TRBD1. The CDR3 runs 14 residues. Germline CDR1 GTSNPN, CDR2 SVGIG (reference sequence). V shed 0 bases and J 4 bases; nucleotides not matched to a gene: 2. The CDR3 DNA is TGTGCCTGGAGTGTAGGGGGCTTTAATGAAAAACTGTTTTTT. Its protein is CAWSVGGFNEKLFF.

The chain carries TRBV19 and TRBJ2-3; TRBD2 matches 11 bases. Looked up from germline, CDR1 is LNHDA and CDR2 is SQIVND (reference sequence). The CDR3 length is 15 residues. V lost 7 bases and J lost 3; bases outside the gene matches: 6. DNA of the CDR3: TGTGCCAGTATCCTCCTAGCGGGGGGAACAGATACGCAGTATTTT. It codes for CASILLAGGTDTQYF.

Here the CDR3 DNA reads TGTGCCAGCAGTTTAAGGGGGATCCAAGAGACCCAGTACTTC. Protein sequence: CASSLRGIQETQYF. The V and J genes are TRBV27 and TRBJ2-5, with a tentative D call TRBD1 (6 bases). The CDR3 is made up of 14 amino acids. Germline lookup yields CDR1 MNHEY and CDR2 SMNVEV (reference sequence). Trimming stripped 2 bases from V and 1 base from J, with 8 bases between.

This rearrangement joins TRBV5-6 to TRBJ2-1; the match to TRBD2 covers 12 bases. Germline assignment: CDR1 SGHDT and CDR2 YYEEEE. The V and J ends lost 3 bases and 9 bases, in that order; junction bases with no gene match: 13. The length of the CDR3 is 17 residues. CDR3 amino acids: CASSSVRASGGAGEQFF. The CDR3 nucleotides read TGTGCCAGCAGCTCCGTCCGGGCTAGCGGGGGGGCAGGTGAGCAGTTCTTC.

The chain uses TRBV3-1 (or the pseudogene TRBV3-2) and TRBJ2-1; D is ambiguous. The V end was cut by 4 bases, the J end by 12 bases, with 16 bases between. Germline V gives CDR1 LGHDT, CDR2 YNNKEL (reference sequence). The length of the CDR3 is 13 residues. CDR3 sequence reads: CASSPPLADRQFF. CDR3 in DNA: TGTGCCAGCAGCCCCCCACTCGCCGATCGGCAGTTCTTC.

The chain carries TRBV30 and TRBJ1-2; the D is unclear. V dropped 5 bases and J dropped 4 bases, with 8 bases sitting between them. Looked up from germline, CDR1 is GTSNPN and CDR2 is SVGIG (reference sequence). The CDR3 has 11 amino acids. The CDR3 sequence: CAWEKAYGYTF. Written as DNA, the CDR3 is TGTGCCTGGGAAAAAGCCTATGGCTACACCTTC.

The chain combines TRBV10-3 with TRBJ2-2, with 11 bases aligning to TRBD1. Germline CDR1 and CDR2: ENHRY and SYGVKD. The junction had 3 bases not matched to a gene; V was cut back by 8 bases and J by 4 bases. The CDR3 extends over 14 amino acids. The CDR3, as DNA: TGTGCCATCGGCGGGACAGGGGGCACCGGGGAGCTGTTTTTT. Translated: CAIGGTGGTGELFF.

This rearrangement joins TRBV12-3 or TRBV12-4 to TRBJ2-5; D gene unclear. The V gene lost 3 bases and the J gene lost 2 bases, with 7 bases spanning the gap. The CDR3 loop spans 13 amino acids. CDR3 sequence: CASSFEAQETQYF. The CDR3 DNA reads as TGTGCCAGCAGTTTCGAGGCTCAAGAGACCCAGTACTTC.

This clone was picked up one time. The chain uses TRBV19 and TRBJ1-2; perhaps TRBD1 as D (6 bases). Germline-derived CDR1 and CDR2 are LNHDA and SQIVND (reference sequence). The V gene lost 10 bases and the J gene lost 8 bases, with 14 bases spanning the gap. The CDR3 loop spans 11 amino acids. CDR3 in DNA: TGTGCCACCTCCGACAGGTTAGGCTACACCTTC. Amino acids: CATSDRLGYTF.

The CDR3, as DNA: TGTGCCAGCAGCTTCGGTGGAGGGAACACTGAAGCTTTCTTT. Encoded protein: CASSFGGGNTEAFF. V and J are TRBV7-3 and TRBJ1-1; no clear D gene. In germline, CDR1 is SGHTA, CDR2 FQGTGA. Trimming pared 3 bases from V and 1 base from J, leaving 9 bases between. CDR3 size: 14 residues.

The chain employs TRBV9 and TRBJ1-5; D is unresolved. CDR1 SGDLS and CDR2 YYNGEE come from the germline V gene. This CDR3 is 13 amino acids long. V gave up 0 bases and J gave up 8 bases, with 9 bases separating them. The CDR3 here is CASSVGYGEPQHF. The CDR3, as DNA: TGTGCCAGCAGCGTAGGATACGGTGAGCCCCAGCATTTT.

V and J are TRBV7-9 and TRBJ2-2, with 7 bases fitting TRBD1. The CDR3 is made up of 16 amino acids. CDR1 and CDR2 (germline): SEHNR, FQNEAQ (reference sequence). J gave up 8 bases and V 7 bases, and 16 bases lay outside the gene matches. The CDR3, as DNA: TGTGCCAGCAAGGAACAGAGGGGGCGGAGTCGTGGGGAGCTGTTTTTT. Its translation is CASKEQRGRSRGELFF.

The chain couples TRBV30 to TRBJ1-6; D possibly corresponds to TRBD1 (6 bases). The length of the CDR3 is 14 residues. The V end was cut by 2 bases, the J end by 7 bases, with 12 bases between. Germline V gives CDR1 GTSNPN, CDR2 SVGIG (reference sequence). The CDR3 region has the DNA TGTGCCTGGAGTCGCGAAACAGGGAATTCACCCCTCCACTTT. As protein: CAWSRETGNSPLHF. The whole variable domain, remainder taken from reference TRBV30 and TRBJ1-6, is SQTIHQWPATLVQPVGSPLSLECTVEGTSNPNLYWYRQAAGRGLQLLFYSVGIGQISSEVPQNLSASRPQDRQFILSSKKLLLSDSGFYLCAWSRETGNSPLHFGNGTRLTVT.

The chain carries TRBV10-3 and TRBJ1-3, with TRBD1 matching over 7 bases. The V and J ends lost 8 bases and 4 bases, in that order; junction bases with no gene match: 8. CDR3 size: 14 residues. From germline, CDR1 is ENHRY and CDR2 SYGVKD. The CDR3 reads CAIHDRVEGNTIYF. CDR3 in DNA: TGTGCCATCCATGACAGGGTGGAAGGAAACACCATATATTTT.